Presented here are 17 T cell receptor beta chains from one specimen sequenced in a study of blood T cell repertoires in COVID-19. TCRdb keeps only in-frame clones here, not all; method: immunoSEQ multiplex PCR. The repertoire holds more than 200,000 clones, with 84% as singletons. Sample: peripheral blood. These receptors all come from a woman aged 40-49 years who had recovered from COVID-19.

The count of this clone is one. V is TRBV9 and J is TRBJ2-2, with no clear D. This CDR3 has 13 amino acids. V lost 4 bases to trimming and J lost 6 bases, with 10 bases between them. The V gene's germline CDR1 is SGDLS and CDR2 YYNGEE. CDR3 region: CASSLFSSGELFF. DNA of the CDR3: TGTGCCAGCAGCTTATTTTCTTCCGGGGAGCTGTTTTTT.

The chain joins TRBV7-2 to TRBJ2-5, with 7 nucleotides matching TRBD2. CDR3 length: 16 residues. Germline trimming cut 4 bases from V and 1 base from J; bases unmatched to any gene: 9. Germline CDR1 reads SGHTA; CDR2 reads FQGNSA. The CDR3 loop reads CASSSGGIGIQETQYF. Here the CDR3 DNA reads TGTGCCAGCAGCTCCGGGGGGATAGGCATCCAAGAGACCCAGTACTTC.

The CDR3 DNA reads as TGTGCCAGCAGTTCCCCAGCAGGGGCGATTCCCTACGAGCAGTACTTC. Translating gives CASSSPAGAIPYEQYF. This sequence joins TRBV28 and TRBJ2-7; D perhaps matches TRBD1 (6 bases). This CDR3 has 16 residues. The V end was cut by 4 bases, the J end by 2 bases, with 18 bases between. Germline-derived CDR1 and CDR2 are MDHEN and SYDVKM.

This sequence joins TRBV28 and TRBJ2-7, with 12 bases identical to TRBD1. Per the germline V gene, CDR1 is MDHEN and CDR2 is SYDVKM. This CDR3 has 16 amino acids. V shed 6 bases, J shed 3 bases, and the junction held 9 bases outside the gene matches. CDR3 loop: CASSVPGTGGFYEQYF. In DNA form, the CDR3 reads TGTGCCAGCAGCGTACCCGGGACAGGGGGCTTCTACGAGCAGTACTTC.

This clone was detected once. The CDR3: CASSLDRVEQYF. The CDR3 DNA reads TGTGCCAGCAGTTTAGACAGGGTCGAGCAGTACTTC. V is TRBV12-3 or TRBV12-4 and J is TRBJ2-7, with D possibly TRBD1 on 6 matching bases. The ends were cut back, 1 base at V and 6 bases at J, with 7 bases in the middle. CDR3 length: 12 amino acids.

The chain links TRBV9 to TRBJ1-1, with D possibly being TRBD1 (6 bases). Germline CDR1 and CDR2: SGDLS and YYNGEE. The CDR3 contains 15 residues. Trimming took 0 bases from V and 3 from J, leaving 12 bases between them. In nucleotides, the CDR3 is TGTGCCAGCAGCGTAGCTACAGGGTCGTACACTGAAGCTTTCTTT. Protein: CASSVATGSYTEAFF.

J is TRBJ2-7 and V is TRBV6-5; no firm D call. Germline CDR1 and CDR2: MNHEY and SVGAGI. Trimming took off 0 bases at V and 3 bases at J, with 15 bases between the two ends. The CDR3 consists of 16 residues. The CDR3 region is CASSYSVSDILYEQYF. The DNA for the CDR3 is TGTGCCAGCAGTTACTCGGTTTCCGACATCCTCTACGAGCAGTACTTC.

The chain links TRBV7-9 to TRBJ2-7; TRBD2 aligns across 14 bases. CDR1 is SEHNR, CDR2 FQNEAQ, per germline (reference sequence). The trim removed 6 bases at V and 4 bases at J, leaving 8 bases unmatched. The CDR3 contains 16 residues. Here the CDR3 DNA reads TGTGCCAGCAGTCCGACTAGCGGGGGGGCCTTTTACGAGCAGTACTTC. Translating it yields CASSPTSGGAFYEQYF.

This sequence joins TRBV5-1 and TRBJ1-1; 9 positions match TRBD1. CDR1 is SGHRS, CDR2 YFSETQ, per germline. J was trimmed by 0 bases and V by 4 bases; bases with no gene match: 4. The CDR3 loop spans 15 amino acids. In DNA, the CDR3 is TGCGCCAGCAGCCCTGGACAGGGGATGAACACTGAAGCTTTCTTT. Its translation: CASSPGQGMNTEAFF.

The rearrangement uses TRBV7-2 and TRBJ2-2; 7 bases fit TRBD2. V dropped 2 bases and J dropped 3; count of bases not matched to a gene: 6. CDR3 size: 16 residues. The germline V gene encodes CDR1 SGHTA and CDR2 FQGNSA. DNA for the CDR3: TGTGCCAGCAGCTTAAATTCGGCGGGGGACACCGGGGAGCTGTTTTTT. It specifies CASSLNSAGDTGELFF.

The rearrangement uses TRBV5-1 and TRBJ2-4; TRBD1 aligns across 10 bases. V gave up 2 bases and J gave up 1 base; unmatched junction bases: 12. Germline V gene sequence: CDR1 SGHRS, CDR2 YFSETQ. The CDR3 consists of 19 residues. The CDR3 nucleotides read TGCGCCAGCAGCTTTGGGACAGGGGCCTTGTTGGGCGCCAAAAACATTCAGTACTTC. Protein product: CASSFGTGALLGAKNIQYF.

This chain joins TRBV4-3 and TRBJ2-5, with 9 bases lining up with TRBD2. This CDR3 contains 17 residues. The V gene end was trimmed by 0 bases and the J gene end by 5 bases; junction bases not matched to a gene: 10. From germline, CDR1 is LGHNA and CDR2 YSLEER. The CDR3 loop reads CASSQDLAGGIGETQYF. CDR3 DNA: TGCGCCAGCAGCCAAGATCTTGCGGGGGGGATTGGGGAGACCCAGTACTTC.

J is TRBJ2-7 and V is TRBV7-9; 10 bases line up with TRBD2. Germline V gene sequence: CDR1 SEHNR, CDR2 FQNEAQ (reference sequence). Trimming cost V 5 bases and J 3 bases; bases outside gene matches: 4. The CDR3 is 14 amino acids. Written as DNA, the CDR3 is TGTGCCAGCAGCCTACTAGCGGGGCACTACGAGCAGTACTTC. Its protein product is CASSLLAGHYEQYF.

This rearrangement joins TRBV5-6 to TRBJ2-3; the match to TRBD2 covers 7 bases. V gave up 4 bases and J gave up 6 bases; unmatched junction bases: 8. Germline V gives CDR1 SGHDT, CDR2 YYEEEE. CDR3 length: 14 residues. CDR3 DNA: TGTGCCAGCAGCCCGGGACTATCAGGCGATACGCAGTATTTT. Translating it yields CASSPGLSGDTQYF.

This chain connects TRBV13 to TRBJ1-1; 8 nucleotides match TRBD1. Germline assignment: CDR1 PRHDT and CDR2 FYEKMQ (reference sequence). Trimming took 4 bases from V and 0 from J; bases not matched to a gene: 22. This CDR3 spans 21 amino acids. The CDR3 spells CASSSTIRQGPYLLMNTEAFF. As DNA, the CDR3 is TGTGCCAGCAGCTCGACCATCAGACAGGGGCCCTACCTACTGATGAACACTGAAGCTTTCTTT.

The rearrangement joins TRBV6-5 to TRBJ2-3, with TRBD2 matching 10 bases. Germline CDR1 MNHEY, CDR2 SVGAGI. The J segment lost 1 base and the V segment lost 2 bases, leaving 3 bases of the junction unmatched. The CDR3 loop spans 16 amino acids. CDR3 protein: CASSYASGGRTDTQYF. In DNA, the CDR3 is TGTGCCAGCAGTTACGCTAGCGGGGGACGCACAGATACGCAGTATTTT.

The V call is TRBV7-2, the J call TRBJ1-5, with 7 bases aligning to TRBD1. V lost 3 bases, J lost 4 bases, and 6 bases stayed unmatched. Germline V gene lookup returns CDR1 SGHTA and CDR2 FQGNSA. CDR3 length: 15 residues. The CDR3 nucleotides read TGTGCCAGCAGCTTGCAGGACAGGTCGAATCAGCCCCAGCATTTT. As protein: CASSLQDRSNQPQHF.